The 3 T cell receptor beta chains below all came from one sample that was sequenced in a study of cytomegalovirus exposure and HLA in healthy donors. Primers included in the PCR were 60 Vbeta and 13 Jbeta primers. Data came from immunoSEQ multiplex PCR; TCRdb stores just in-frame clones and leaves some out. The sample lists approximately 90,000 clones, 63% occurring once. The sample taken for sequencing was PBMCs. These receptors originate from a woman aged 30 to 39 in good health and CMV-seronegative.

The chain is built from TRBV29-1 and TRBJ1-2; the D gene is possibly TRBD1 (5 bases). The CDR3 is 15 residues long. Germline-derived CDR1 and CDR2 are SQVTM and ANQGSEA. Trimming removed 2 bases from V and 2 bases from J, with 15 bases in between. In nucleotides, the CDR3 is TGCAGCGTTGAAAATCATCCGGGGGGAAACTATGGCTACACCTTC. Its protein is CSVENHPGGNYGYTF.

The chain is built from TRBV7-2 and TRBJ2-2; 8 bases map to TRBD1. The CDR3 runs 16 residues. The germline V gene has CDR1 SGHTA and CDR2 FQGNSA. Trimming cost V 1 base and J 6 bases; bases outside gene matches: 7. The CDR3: CASSLEYRGFAGELFF. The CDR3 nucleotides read TGTGCCAGCAGCTTAGAGTACAGGGGGTTCGCCGGGGAGCTGTTTTTT.

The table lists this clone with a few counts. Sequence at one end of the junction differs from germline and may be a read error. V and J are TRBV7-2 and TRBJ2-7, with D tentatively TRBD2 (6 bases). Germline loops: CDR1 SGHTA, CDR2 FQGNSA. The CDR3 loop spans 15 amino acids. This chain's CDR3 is CASSPTGTPSHEQYF. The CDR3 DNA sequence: TGTGCCAGCAGCCCGACCGGGACTCCCTCCCACGAGCAGTACTTC.